Presented here are 27 T cell receptor beta chains from one specimen sequenced in a study of cytomegalovirus exposure and HLA in healthy donors. Both 60 Vbeta primers and 13 Jbeta primers went into the PCR. Assay: immunoSEQ multiplex PCR; the TCRdb copy retains only in-frame clones and omits some. The repertoire holds 50,000 or so clones, around 80% seen once, with over 2% in the top ten. Sequencing was performed on PBMCs. The source of these receptors is a boy younger than 18 in good health and CMV-seropositive.

The V and J genes are TRBV7-6 and TRBJ1-1; no clear D. In germline, CDR1 is SGHVS, CDR2 FNYEAQ. The CDR3 contains 15 residues. V lost 5 bases to trimming and J lost 0 bases, with 13 bases between them. The CDR3 region is CASSPNMNMNTEAFF. CDR3 nucleotide sequence: TGTGCCAGCAGCCCCAACATGAACATGAACACTGAAGCTTTCTTT.

The table lists this clone with a count of one. J is TRBJ2-7 and V is TRBV5-1; 10 nucleotides match TRBD1. Germline CDR1 and CDR2: SGHRS and YFSETQ. The CDR3 sequence is 15 residues long. Germline trimming cut 6 bases from V and 5 bases from J; bases unmatched to any gene: 11. The CDR3 protein is CASNRGTGDFDEQYF. CDR3 DNA sequence: TGCGCCAGCAACCGGGGGACAGGGGATTTCGACGAGCAGTACTTC.

There are a few counts of this clone. This sequence joins TRBV13 and TRBJ1-6; no clear D. There are 13 residues in the CDR3. V was cut by 5 bases and J by 6 bases, with 8 bases left in between. Germline values: CDR1 PRHDT, CDR2 FYEKMQ (reference sequence). CDR3 amino acids: CASSPLFNSPLHF. The CDR3 DNA reads as TGTGCCAGCAGCCCCCTTTTTAATTCACCCCTCCACTTT.

The rearrangement links TRBV11-3 to TRBJ2-3; no clear D gene. The CDR3 sequence is 13 residues long. Germline V gene lookup returns CDR1 SGHNT and CDR2 YENEEA. Trimming left V 5 bases short and J 2 bases short, with 8 bases between. In DNA form, the CDR3 reads TGTGCCAGCAGCGGTCAACTCACAGATACGCAGTATTTT. Translated, it gives CASSGQLTDTQYF.

V usage is TRBV27 and J usage is TRBJ2-2; 10 bases are shared with TRBD1. The germline gives CDR1 MNHEY, CDR2 SMNVEV (reference sequence). The CDR3 is 15 amino acids. V shed 5 bases, J shed 6 bases, and the junction held 6 bases outside the gene matches. CDR3 in amino acids: CASSAGTGASGELFF. For the CDR3, the DNA is TGTGCCAGCAGTGCCGGGACAGGGGCCTCCGGGGAGCTGTTTTTT.

The chain couples TRBV11-3 to TRBJ2-2; 7 bases are shared with TRBD1. CDR1 and CDR2 from the germline V gene are SGHNT and YENEEA. The CDR3 has 14 amino acids. The ends lost 3 bases at V and 5 bases at J; junction bases unmatched: 3. The CDR3, as DNA: TGTGCCAGCAGCTTCCAGGGGGTTACCGGGGAGCTGTTTTTT. Its protein is CASSFQGVTGELFF.

This chain connects TRBV9 to TRBJ1-2; 7 nucleotides align to TRBD1. Unmatched junction bases numbered 5, after V lost 2 bases and J lost 4 bases. This CDR3 spans 14 amino acids. Germline CDR1 SGDLS, CDR2 YYNGEE. DNA of the CDR3: TGTGCCAGCAGCGTGGGGACAGCTTCCTATGGCTACACCTTC. Protein sequence: CASSVGTASYGYTF.

The chain has TRBV6-5 and TRBJ1-6; TRBD1 might be the D (5 bases). The CDR3 runs to 15 residues. Looked up from germline, CDR1 is MNHEY and CDR2 is SVGAGI. Trimming removed 10 bases from V and 1 base from J, with 14 bases in between. The CDR3 loop is CATRGVGSYNSPLHF. CDR3 nucleotide sequence: TGTGCCACTCGGGGGGTGGGGTCCTATAATTCACCCCTCCACTTT.

The J gene is TRBJ2-1, the V gene TRBV10-3, with D perhaps TRBD2 (7 bases). CDR1 and CDR2 from the germline V gene are ENHRY and SYGVKD. The CDR3 has 14 residues. Trimming removed 7 bases from V and 3 bases from J, with 13 bases in between. Here the CDR3 reads CAINEGGVYNEQFF. CDR3 nucleotides: TGTGCCATCAATGAAGGGGGGGTCTACAATGAGCAGTTCTTC.

The chain has TRBV7-8 and TRBJ1-5; D remains unclear. The CDR3 runs 16 residues. Trimming took 1 base from V and 0 from J, leaving 10 bases between them. The germline gives CDR1 SGHVS, CDR2 FQNEAQ. The CDR3 DNA is TGTGCCAGCAGCTTAGATACGGGGTATAGCAATCAGCCCCAGCATTTT. Residues: CASSLDTGYSNQPQHF.

V usage is TRBV15 and J usage is TRBJ1-2; D may be TRBD1 (5 bases). The germline V gene encodes CDR1 LNHNV and CDR2 YYDKDF (reference sequence). Trimming took off 4 bases at V and 4 bases at J, with 13 bases between the two ends. This CDR3 has 14 residues. The CDR3 spells CATSNQGSVYGYTF. CDR3 coding DNA: TGTGCCACCAGCAATCAGGGCTCGGTCTATGGCTACACCTTC.

The CDR3 DNA reads TGTGCCAGCAGCAACGACCCAACGGGACAGGGGTTTGGAGCTAACTATGGCTACACCTTC. Translation: CASSNDPTGQGFGANYGYTF. The rearrangement links TRBV9 to TRBJ1-2; TRBD1 aligns across 10 bases. V lost 4 bases, J lost 0 bases, and 18 bases stayed unmatched. This CDR3 region has 20 residues. The germline V gene has CDR1 SGDLS and CDR2 YYNGEE.

This chain joins TRBV6-5 and TRBJ2-1, with no clear D. The CDR3 runs 13 residues. Germline V gene data show CDR1 as MNHEY and CDR2 as SVGAGI. Trimming took off 5 bases at V and 4 bases at J, with 9 bases between the two ends. The CDR3 sequence: CASSLTLYNEQFF. The CDR3 bases are TGTGCCAGCAGTCTTACATTGTACAATGAGCAGTTCTTC.

The chain links TRBV11-2 to TRBJ1-2, with TRBD1 matching over 7 bases. This CDR3 spans 13 amino acids. After removal of 5 bases from V and 4 bases from J, the junction contained 4 bases not matched to a gene. Germline assignment: CDR1 SGHAT and CDR2 FQNNGV. The chain's CDR3 is CASSQTGPYGYTF. The CDR3 nucleotides are TGTGCCAGCAGCCAGACAGGGCCCTATGGCTACACCTTC.

The genes are TRBV9 and TRBJ2-3; no firm D call. The germline gives CDR1 SGDLS, CDR2 YYNGEE. CDR3 length equals 15 residues. The V end lost 0 bases, the J end lost 5 bases, and 13 bases lay between the germline ends. This chain's CDR3 is CASSVESEYRDTQYF. The CDR3, as DNA: TGTGCCAGCAGCGTAGAATCAGAATACAGAGATACGCAGTATTTT.

The chain links TRBV18 to TRBJ2-7; no clear D gene. V lost 6 bases and J lost 1, with 13 bases in between. The CDR3 runs to 14 residues. Per the germline V gene, CDR1 is KGHSH and CDR2 is LQKENI. CDR3 nucleotide sequence: TGTGCCAGCTCCCCGAACAGTTATTCCTACGAGCAGTACTTC. Its translation is CASSPNSYSYEQYF.

About this clone itself: The same CDR3 can be traced to other DNA sequences in this sample. The V gene is TRBV6-1, the J gene TRBJ2-7; the D is unclear. The CDR3 length is 11 residues. Trimming left V 3 bases short and J 4 bases short, with 4 bases between. Germline CDR1 MNHNS, CDR2 SASEGT. CDR3 protein: CASSDFYEQYF. The CDR3 nucleotides read TGTGCCAGCAGTGACTTTTACGAGCAGTACTTC.

Comments on this clone: Within the sample, other DNA sequences also encode this same CDR3. The rearrangement uses TRBV5-1 and TRBJ2-7; weak D call: TRBD2 (6 bases). Looked up from germline, CDR1 is SGHRS and CDR2 is YFSETQ. V lost 5 bases, J lost 0 bases, and 9 bases lay in between. The CDR3 runs to 13 residues. The CDR3 DNA reads as TGCGCCAGCAGGGAGGGCAGCTCCTACGAGCAGTACTTC. Amino acids: CASREGSSYEQYF.

This clone appeared a few times. The chain is built from TRBV29-1 and TRBJ1-1; D remains unclear. CDR3 length equals 11 residues. Germline values: CDR1 SQVTM, CDR2 ANQGSEA. V lost 7 bases and J lost 8, with 14 bases in between. CDR3 residues: CSALSNREAFF. CDR3 DNA: TGCAGCGCTCTATCAAACAGAGAAGCTTTCTTT.

J is TRBJ2-3 and V is TRBV11-2, with 16 bases that match TRBD2. The germline CDR1 and CDR2 sequences are SGHAT and FQNNGV. The CDR3 covers 20 residues. The J segment lost 0 bases and the V segment lost 0 bases, leaving 6 bases of the junction unmatched. The CDR3 bases are TGTGCCAGCAGCTTAGATGGGGGACTAGCGGGGGGGTTTAGCACAGATACGCAGTATTTT. The encoded protein is CASSLDGGLAGGFSTDTQYF.

The CDR3 loop reads CASSPLAVLNTEAFF. As DNA, the CDR3 is TGTGCCAGCTCACCACTGGCGGTACTGAACACTGAAGCTTTCTTT. V is TRBV18 and J is TRBJ1-1; no clear D. From germline, CDR1 is KGHSH and CDR2 LQKENI. The CDR3 totals 15 residues. Trimming cost V 1 base and J 0 bases, with 9 bases left between them. Complete variable domain (other parts from reference TRBV18 and TRBJ1-1): NAGVMQNPRHLVRRRGQEARLRCSPMKGHSHVYWYRQLPEEGLKFMVYLQKENIIDESGMPKERFSAEFPKEGPSILRIQQVVRGDSAAYFCASSPLAVLNTEAFFGQGTRLTVV.

This rearrangement joins TRBV6-5 to TRBJ1-6; D gene unclear. Germline-derived CDR1 and CDR2 are MNHEY and SVGAGI. Trimming took off 2 bases at V and 7 bases at J, with 9 bases between the two ends. The CDR3 covers 14 residues. The CDR3: CASSYRTGNSPLHF. The CDR3 DNA is TGTGCCAGCAGTTACCGAACGGGAAATTCACCCCTCCACTTT.

The chain uses TRBV10-2 and TRBJ2-1; 9 bases are shared with TRBD2. Germline V gives CDR1 WSHSY, CDR2 SAAADI. This CDR3 has 17 residues. The V segment lost 3 bases and the J segment 4 bases; nucleotides outside the gene matches: 10. The CDR3 DNA follows: TGCGCCAGCAGTGACCCTTTATCAGCGGGGGGATACAATGAGCAGTTCTTC. It specifies CASSDPLSAGGYNEQFF.

CDR3 in DNA: TGTGCCAGCAGCCGAGATTCTAGCGGGGGGGCGAATACGCAGTATTTT. It codes for CASSRDSSGGANTQYF. The V and J genes are TRBV4-2 and TRBJ2-3, with TRBD2 matching 12 bases. The CDR3 is 16 amino acids. J gave up 7 bases and V 4 bases, and 9 bases lay outside the gene matches. Germline lookup yields CDR1 LGHNA and CDR2 YNFKEQ.

The chain has TRBV20-1 and TRBJ2-3, with D perhaps matching TRBD2 (5 bases). The CDR3 is made up of 11 amino acids. Germline CDR1 DFQATT, CDR2 SNEGSKA (reference sequence). The V gene lost 7 bases and the J gene lost 5 bases, with 10 bases spanning the gap. The CDR3 reads CSGAREDTQYF. The CDR3, as DNA: TGCAGTGGCGCACGGGAAGATACGCAGTATTTT.

The chain employs TRBV7-9 and TRBJ1-1; D is unresolved. Trimming took 3 bases from V and 1 from J, leaving 9 bases between them. This CDR3 comprises 14 residues. In germline, CDR1 is SEHNR, CDR2 FQNEAQ (reference sequence). The CDR3 reads CASSLAGRNTEAFF. CDR3 DNA sequence: TGTGCCAGCAGCTTGGCGGGGAGGAACACTGAAGCTTTCTTT. The complete variable domain, with remaining parts taken from reference TRBV7-9 and TRBJ1-1, reads DTGVSQNPRHKITKRGQNVTFRCDPISEHNRLYWYRQTLGQGPEFLTYFQNEAQLEKSRLLSDRFSAERPKGSFSTLEIQRTEQGDSAMYLCASSLAGRNTEAFFGQGTRLTVV.

V usage is TRBV19 and J usage is TRBJ2-7, with 7 bases matching TRBD1. Germline CDR1 reads LNHDA; CDR2 reads SQIVND (reference sequence). V gave up 6 bases and J gave up 1 base; unmatched junction bases: 9. The CDR3 runs 15 residues. For the CDR3, the DNA is TGTGCCAGTAGGATAACAGGGGAAAGGTCCTACGAGCAGTACTTC. Amino acid sequence: CASRITGERSYEQYF.